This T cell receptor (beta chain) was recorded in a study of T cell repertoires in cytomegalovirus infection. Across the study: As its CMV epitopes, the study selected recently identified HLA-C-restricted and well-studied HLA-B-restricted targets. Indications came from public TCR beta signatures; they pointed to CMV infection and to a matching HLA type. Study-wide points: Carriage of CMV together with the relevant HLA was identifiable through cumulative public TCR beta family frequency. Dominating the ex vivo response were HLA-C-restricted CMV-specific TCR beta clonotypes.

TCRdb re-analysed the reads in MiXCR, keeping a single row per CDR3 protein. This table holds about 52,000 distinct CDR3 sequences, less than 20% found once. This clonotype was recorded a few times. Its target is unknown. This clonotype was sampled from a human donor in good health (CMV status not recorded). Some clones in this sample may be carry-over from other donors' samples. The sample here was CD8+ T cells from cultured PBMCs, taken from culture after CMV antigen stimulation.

The CDR3 here is CASSYRRTSYEQYF. The CDR3 DNA sequence: TGTGCCAGCAGTTACCGGAGGACCTCCTACGAGCAGTACTTC. This chain joins TRBV6-5 and TRBJ2-7; a possible D gene is TRBD2 (5 bases). Per the germline V gene, CDR1 is MNHEY and CDR2 is SVGAGI. V lost 2 bases, J lost 0 bases, and 8 bases lay in between. The CDR3 is 14 residues long.